Below are 9 T cell receptor beta chains sequenced from a single sample in a study of cytomegalovirus exposure and HLA in healthy donors. The PCR had 60 Vbeta and 13 Jbeta primers. Libraries were prepared by immunoSEQ multiplex PCR; TCRdb keeps only in-frame clonotypes and omits some of them. The sample yields approximately 100,000 clones, approximately 74% seen once. The specimen was PBMCs. These receptors originate from a male donor in good health and CMV-seronegative.

The J gene is TRBJ2-1, the V gene TRBV27; D gene uncertain. CDR3 size: 18 residues. In germline, CDR1 is MNHEY, CDR2 SMNVEV (reference sequence). With 1 base removed from V and 5 bases from J, the gap between germline ends came to 21 bases. The CDR3 reads CASSLFRFDSNNNNEQFF. The CDR3 DNA reads TGTGCCAGCAGTTTATTCCGGTTCGACTCGAACAATAACAATGAGCAGTTCTTC.

This sequence joins TRBV11-3 and TRBJ2-1; 8 bases map to TRBD1. Germline V gene data show CDR1 as SGHNT and CDR2 as YENEEA. This CDR3 region has 14 residues. V gave up 1 base and J gave up 4 bases; unmatched junction bases: 0. The CDR3 loop reads CASSLGQGYNEQFF. As DNA, the CDR3 is TGTGCCAGCAGCTTAGGACAGGGGTACAATGAGCAGTTCTTC.

The CDR3 DNA sequence: TGTGCCAGCAGTCCGACAGGGGCTGAAGCTTTCTTT. Translation gives CASSPTGAEAFF. This chain connects TRBV27 to TRBJ1-1; 8 bases line up with TRBD1. V lost 5 bases and J lost 6; bases outside the gene matches: 2. The CDR3 runs 12 residues. Germline CDR1 MNHEY, CDR2 SMNVEV (reference sequence).

The V gene is TRBV19, the J gene TRBJ1-2; 8 bases are a match to TRBD1. Per germline, CDR1 LNHDA and CDR2 SQIVND (reference sequence). V lost 5 bases, J lost 5 bases, and 13 bases stayed unmatched. The CDR3 runs to 16 residues. CDR3 in amino acids: CASSGTGGGYRYGYTF. In nucleotides, the CDR3 is TGTGCCAGTAGTGGCACAGGGGGAGGATATCGGTATGGCTACACCTTC.

The J gene is TRBJ2-7, the V gene TRBV6-1; 11 positions match TRBD2. The V gene's germline CDR1 is MNHNS and CDR2 SASEGT. V dropped 4 bases and J dropped 2; count of bases not matched to a gene: 4. CDR3 length equals 15 residues. This chain's CDR3 is CASSVAGGLAYEQYF. The DNA for the CDR3 is TGTGCCAGCAGTGTAGCGGGAGGGCTGGCCTACGAGCAGTACTTC.

The J gene is TRBJ2-7, the V gene TRBV7-6; TRBD1 matches 8 bases. Germline CDR1 is SGHVS and CDR2 is FNYEAQ. The CDR3 loop spans 16 amino acids. V lost 0 bases and J lost 4; bases outside the gene matches: 8. The CDR3 DNA reads as TGTGCCAGCAGCTTAGCGCGCTTCGACAGGGGTTACGAGCAGTACTTC. It specifies CASSLARFDRGYEQYF.

The chain links TRBV10-3 to TRBJ1-2; D is uncertain. Germline lookup yields CDR1 ENHRY and CDR2 SYGVKD. With 4 bases removed from V and 7 bases from J, the gap between germline ends came to 19 bases. This CDR3 is 15 amino acids long. The CDR3 DNA is TGTGCCATCAGTGGGGTGTCAATGGGAGGTCGTGGCTACACCTTC. Protein product: CAISGVSMGGRGYTF.

The rearrangement uses TRBV6-5 and TRBJ2-5, with D tentatively TRBD1 (5 bases). Trimming removed 0 bases from V and 5 bases from J, with 16 bases in between. The length of the CDR3 is 16 residues. Germline CDR1 reads MNHEY; CDR2 reads SVGAGI. CDR3 loop: CASSYSWTRVGETQYF. Here the CDR3 DNA reads TGTGCCAGCAGTTACTCGTGGACAAGGGTTGGGGAGACCCAGTACTTC.

The chain uses TRBV4-2 and TRBJ2-7, with D possibly being TRBD2 (5 bases). The CDR3 has 18 amino acids. V lost 0 bases and J 0 bases, leaving 18 bases between the germline ends. Per the germline V gene, CDR1 is LGHNA and CDR2 is YNFKEQ. CDR3 nucleotides: TGTGCCAGCAGCCAAGAGTCTCCTCTTGCGGGTACCTCCTACGAGCAGTACTTC. Its translation is CASSQESPLAGTSYEQYF.